The TCR beta chain described here comes from a study of T cells in Graves' hyperthyroidism and ophthalmopathy (dated by TCRdb to between 2017 and 2020). General notes on the study: Peripheral blood samples were taken at initial diagnosis, before any treatment was given. In six Graves' hyperthyroidism patients, the study also compared T-cell repertoires from thyroid tissue with T-cell repertoires from blood. A discovery cohort of roughly 100 patients, roughly 40 with Graves' ophthalmopathy and approximately 57 with stable Graves' hyperthyroidism, was used to find distinguishing TCR V-J signatures. Prospective prediction of ophthalmopathy was tested in an independent validation cohort of 18 to 20 hyperthyroidism patients and some 17 patients who later progressed to ophthalmopathy. The approximately 98 discovery patients were randomly divided into training and test sets at a 7:3 ratio. Following sampling, methimazole starting at 30 mg daily was given to hyperthyroidism patients, and high-dose intravenous methylprednisolone was given to ophthalmopathy patients. TCR Vbeta CDR3 sequencing of 130 to 150 peripheral blood samples (roughly 41 ophthalmopathy, 75 hyperthyroidism and roughly 17 progressor patients) is reported in the paper. The paper's findings and limits, for the study overall: In validation, the model predicted progression to ophthalmopathy with over 65% sensitivity and roughly 72% specificity, a median of approximately 6.5 months before onset. Sample size was not statistically predetermined, and investigators were not blinded to group allocation. Blood samples also contained most of the expanded thyroid clonotypes (frequency above 0.001), which suggests that blood repertoires may reflect thyroid immune responses. A 13 V-J signature model separated ophthalmopathy from stable hyperthyroidism, with approximately 87% sensitivity and about 81% specificity in cross-validation and 80%/75% in testing.

The TCR beta CDR3 regions were amplified from RNA transcripts. A first-round RT-PCR of the TCR CDR3 used the HTBI primer set with the Qiagen OneStep RT-PCR kit. The libraries were constructed in a second round of multiplex PCR and then size-selected and purified. The libraries were sequenced on an Illumina HiSeq2000 using paired-end 100 bp reads. As for the authors' bioinformatics: SOAPnuke was used to process the raw data, throwing out any read that contained adapters or uncalled bases, had a mean Phred below 15, or lacked an exact constant-primer or identifier match. High-quality paired reads were merged using COPE v1.2.5, and each unique nucleotide sequence was defined as a clonotype. MiTCR v1.1 was used to align the clonotypes against IMGT TRBV, TRBD and TRBJ reference segments. Analysis was restricted to V-J combinations with a frequency above 0.0001, which covered about 99% of repertoires. The TCS score was defined as F50 (clonal expansion) divided by E x V (chaos), with BLOSUM62-based TCRdist calculated between CDR3 peptides within each V-J. Welch's t-statistics and random forest reduced approximately 520 V-J features to 13, which were used in a naive Bayes classifier (R e1071). TCRdb cleaned the public reads at Q25 with fastp, built clones with MiXCR and kept in-frame beta chains. Identical CDR3 protein sequences are pooled into one entry, listed with their most common genes and DNA. TCRdb's processing, not the authors', yielded these V and J calls. The sample contains about 420,000 distinct CDR3 sequences, around a sixth of them found a single time. The ten largest clones capture around 14% of the sample.

The table lists this clonotype with many counts. Its binding antigen is unknown. No quality values exist for individual bases; no much larger clone is one base distant. Stable Graves' hyperthyroidism was defined as no progression to ophthalmopathy during 18 months of follow-up. Hyperthyroidism patients were aged 18 to 65 years and newly diagnosed, with disease duration of less than 2 months. Patients with uncontrolled infections, other autoimmune diseases, pregnancy or lactation were excluded. Diagnoses were based on clinical symptoms, serum thyroxine and TRAb, thyroid ultrasound and orbital computed tomography. PBMCs were separated from over 9 ml of fresh peripheral blood using Ficoll-Paque density gradient centrifugation. Trizol reagent was used to extract total RNA, and RNA quality was then checked on an Agilent 2100 Bioanalyzer. Per the germline V gene, MNHEY is the CDR1 and SVGAGI is the CDR2. The CDR3 goes from the cysteine to the phenylalanine over 14 residues. The retained sequence is limited to the CDR3, 42 bases, with the frame set at the first base. Between the V and J ends, shortened by 2 bases and 4 bases respectively, the junction contains 11 bases.

The receptor was derived from a young woman with Graves' hyperthyroidism. Recombination connected TRBV6-5 to TRBJ2-5; a tentative D match to TRBD2 spans 5 bases. Sequencing was performed on blood. The encoded CDR3 is CASSYRAVVETQYF. The sequence in DNA is TGTGCCAGCAGTTACCGAGCGGTGGTAGAGACCCAGTACTTC.